These 4 T cell receptor beta chains originate from one sample sequenced in a study of T cell repertoires in aging, cancer and after chemotherapy. Multiplex touch-down PCR with TRB-A/B primers amplified rearranged V-D-J TRB sequences. TCRdb independently ran MiXCR on the multiplex PCR reads; one entry per CDR3 protein. The sample yields about 11,000 distinct CDR3 sequences, 20% to 30% seen once. TCR beta rearrangements were amplified from peripheral blood genomic DNA. The material sequenced was blood. These receptors were collected from a human donor in good health.

This clonotype is labeled medium-sized. J is TRBJ1-2 and V is TRBV10-3, with D perhaps TRBD1 (5 bases). Trimming removed 4 bases from V and 5 bases from J, with 17 bases in between. Germline V gene data show CDR1 as ENHRY and CDR2 as SYGVKD. CDR3 size: 15 residues. CDR3 sequence reads: CAISGVQGTTYGYTF. CDR3 coding DNA: TGTGCCATCAGTGGGGTCCAGGGAACAACATATGGCTACACCTTC.

The chain uses TRBV12-3 or TRBV12-4 and TRBJ2-2, with 10 bases matching TRBD1. V lost 5 bases, J lost 5 bases, and 8 bases stayed unmatched. This CDR3 is 16 amino acids long. The CDR3 here is CASSPTGTGVTGELFF. In nucleotides, the CDR3 is TGTGCCAGCAGTCCTACCGGGACAGGGGTTACCGGGGAGCTGTTTTTT.

The chain links TRBV6-2 or TRBV6-3 to TRBJ2-3; 10 bases match TRBD2. The J segment lost 1 base and the V segment lost 2 bases, leaving 12 bases of the junction unmatched. CDR1 and CDR2 from the germline V gene are MNHEY and SVGEGT. This CDR3 spans 19 amino acids. This chain's CDR3 is CASSYLRGVAGGRTDTQYF. The DNA for the CDR3 is TGTGCCAGCAGTTACCTCCGGGGAGTAGCGGGGGGCCGCACAGATACGCAGTATTTT.

This clonotype rates as medium-sized. V gene TRBV11-2 combines with J gene TRBJ2-1; D uncertain. Between the trimmed V and J ends, which lost 1 base and 7 bases, there was a span of 5 bases. This CDR3 comprises 12 residues. Germline CDR1 SGHAT, CDR2 FQNNGV. DNA for the CDR3: TGTGCCAGCAGCTTAGTGCTGAATGAGCAGTTCTTC. It yields the protein CASSLVLNEQFF. Full variable domain (outside the CDR3, taken from reference TRBV11-2 and TRBJ2-1): EAGVAQSPRYKIIEKRQSVAFWCNPISGHATLYWYQQILGQGPKLLIQFQNNGVVDDSQLPKDRFSAERLKGVDSTLKIQPAKLEDSAVYLCASSLVLNEQFFGPGTRLTVL.